The rows below give T cell receptor beta chains drawn from one sample of a study of T-cell reconstitution after alpha-beta-depleted transplantation in children. TCRdb re-derived calls from the PCR reads in MiXCR, one entry per CDR3 protein. The table lists 77,000 or so distinct CDR3 sequences, 15% to 20% of them singletons. The source was PBMCs, mostly from graft donor cells, collected 360 days after TCRalphabeta/CD19-depleted stem cell transplant. These receptor sequences come from a male patient aged 2-9 years who had a stem cell transplant for acute lymphoblastic leukemia, so the T cells may come from the graft donor. CDR3s include the opening cysteine and the closing phenylalanine or tryptophan.

TRBV24-1 | CATSDLDPGGKGTQYF
TRBV6-5 | CASSWSRKDEQFF
TRBV11-2 | CASSFTWGNEQFF
TRBV4-1 | CASSRDRRGLSSPLHF
TRBV6-5 | CASESGTDGNEQFF
TRBV28 | CASSLATSGANVLTF
TRBV27 | CASRPLSIYNEQFF
TRBV6-1 | CASPSDGSYEQYF
TRBV5-1 | CASSLGGHEQYF
TRBV6-1 | CASSDSGREGEQFF
TRBV7-2 | CASSTQWFEQFF
TRBV5-5 | CASSLRDPLPGEKLFF
TRBV4-1 | CASSQDPGWNTGELFF
TRBV2 | CASSDRRPLAKNIQYF
TRBV12-3/TRBV12-4 | CASSKDREAKNIQYF
TRBV12-3/TRBV12-4 | CASSLAPGLALNEQFF
TRBV3-1 | CASSQPPGSLQGADQPQHF
TRBV5-1 | CASSLDLAGAQETQYF
TRBV12-3/TRBV12-4 | CASRLRTSAYNEQFF
TRBV5-1 | CASSTGLAHYNEQFF
TRBV29-1 | CSVGRTGGPFNEQFF
TRBV7-9 | CASSLEGAGAGETQYF
TRBV10-3 | CAISGSRVSTGELFF
TRBV4-2 | CASSQDSPPSGRRDTQYF
TRBV12-3/TRBV12-4 | CASSPAGVADTQYF
TRBV27 | CASSQQRTSGSYEQYF
TRBV10-3 | CAISLLPNLAVTYNEQFF
TRBV6-1 | CASSEVYREMNTEAFF
TRBV30 | CAWSVRLAGGPGTGELFF
TRBV5-1 | CASSLGHGKGDPRETQYF
TRBV5-1 | CASSPGGDYYEQYF
TRBV12-3/TRBV12-4 | CASSFQGYGYTF
TRBV27 | CASRAGNNYGYTF
TRBV5-1 | CASSYGTPVGTQYF
TRBV6-5 | CASSYGQLTEAFF
TRBV7-9 | CASSLGRGLRAFF
TRBV3-1 | CASRFGTVDTQYF
TRBV5-1 | CASSLTLGQGGTDTQYF
TRBV6-5 | CASSYSGAGYTF
TRBV6-6 | CASSYLNTEAFF
TRBV7-2 | CASSFIDSGWKAFF
TRBV21-1 | CASRFCGRRTQYF
TRBV6-5 | CASSYTANYGYTF
TRBV29-1 | CSVEEVGGKNIQYF
TRBV5-1 | CASSFGRGSSNEQFF
TRBV7-2 | CASSSRLAGFYEQYF
TRBV10-3 | CAIRDKSGANVLTF
TRBV10-3 | CAISERGRDEQFF
TRBV10-3 | CAISDVYTQYF
TRBV20-1 | CSARGGAPDTQYF
TRBV5-1 | CASSWGLAGGNEQYF
TRBV12-3/TRBV12-4 | CASSLNGRGADTQYF
TRBV5-1 | CASSPTAGSLNTEAFF